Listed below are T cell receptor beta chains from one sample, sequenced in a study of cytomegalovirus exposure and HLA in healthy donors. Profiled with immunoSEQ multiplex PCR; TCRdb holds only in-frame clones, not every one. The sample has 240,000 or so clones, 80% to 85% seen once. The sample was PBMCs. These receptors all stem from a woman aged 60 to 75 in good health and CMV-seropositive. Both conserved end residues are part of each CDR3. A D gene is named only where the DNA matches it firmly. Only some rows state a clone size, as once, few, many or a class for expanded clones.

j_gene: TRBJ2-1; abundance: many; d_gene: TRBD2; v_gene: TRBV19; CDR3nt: TGTGCCAGTAGTCTATTAGCGGGAGGATACAATGAGCAGTTCTTC; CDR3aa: CASSLLAGGYNEQFF
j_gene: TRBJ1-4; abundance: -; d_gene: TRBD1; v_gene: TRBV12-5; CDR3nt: TGTGCTAGTGGTTCGGACAGGCCCTCAACTAATGAAAAACTGTTTTTT; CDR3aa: CASGSDRPSTNEKLFF
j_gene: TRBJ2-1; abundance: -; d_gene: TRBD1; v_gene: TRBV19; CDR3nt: TGTGCCAGTAGCCTCCAGGGGGTCAGGAACAATGAGCAGTTCTTC; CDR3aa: CASSLQGVRNNEQFF
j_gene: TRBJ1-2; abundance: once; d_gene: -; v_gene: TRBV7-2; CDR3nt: TGTGCCAGCAGCCCACCAGGACAGCCCCTTCTTTATGGCTACACCTTC; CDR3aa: CASSPPGQPLLYGYTF
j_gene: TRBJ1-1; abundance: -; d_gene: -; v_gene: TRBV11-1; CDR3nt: TGTGCCAGCAACTCTATGAACACTGAAGCTTTCTTT; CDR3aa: CASNSMNTEAFF
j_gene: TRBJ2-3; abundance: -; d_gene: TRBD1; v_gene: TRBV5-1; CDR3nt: TGCGCCAGCAGCCTCAGACAGGGAAAAGGAGATACGCAGTATTTT; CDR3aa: CASSLRQGKGDTQYF
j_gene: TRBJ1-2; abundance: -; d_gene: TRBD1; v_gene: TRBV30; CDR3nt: TGTGCCTGGAGCCGACAGGGGGGTGGCTACACCTTC; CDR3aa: CAWSRQGGGYTF
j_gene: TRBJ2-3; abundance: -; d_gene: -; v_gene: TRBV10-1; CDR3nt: TGCGCCAGCAGTGATAAAACGGGGGTTGGAGATACGCAGTATTTT; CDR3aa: CASSDKTGVGDTQYF
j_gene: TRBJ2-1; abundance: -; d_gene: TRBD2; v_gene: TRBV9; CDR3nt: TGTGCCAGCAGCCCCCGACTAGCGGGAAGTCGGGAGGGATCCTACAATGAGCAGTTCTTC; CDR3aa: CASSPRLAGSREGSYNEQFF
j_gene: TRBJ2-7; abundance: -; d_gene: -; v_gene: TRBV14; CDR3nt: TGTGCCAGCAGCCAATTTGGGGGGGCCTCCTACGAGCAGTACTTC; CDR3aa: CASSQFGGASYEQYF
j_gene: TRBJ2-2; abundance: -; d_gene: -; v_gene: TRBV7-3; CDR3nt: TGTGCCAGCAGCTTACGGGGCGGGGAGCTGTTTTTT; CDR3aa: CASSLRGGELFF
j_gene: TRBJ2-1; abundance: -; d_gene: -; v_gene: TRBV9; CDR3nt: TGTGCCAGCAGCCCCTGGAGGGAGCAAGGTGAGCAGTTCTTC; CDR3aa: CASSPWREQGEQFF
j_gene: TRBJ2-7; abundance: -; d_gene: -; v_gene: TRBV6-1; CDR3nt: TGTGCCAGCAGTGAATTGGCCGCCGGGTCCTACGAGCAGTACTTC; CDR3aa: CASSELAAGSYEQYF
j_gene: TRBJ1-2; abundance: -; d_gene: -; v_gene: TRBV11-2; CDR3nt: TGTGCCAGCAGCACAGGGAACTATGGCTACACCTTC; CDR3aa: CASSTGNYGYTF
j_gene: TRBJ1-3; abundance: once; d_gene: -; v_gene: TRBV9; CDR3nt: TGTGCCAGCAGCGTAATGGACAGAAACTCTGGAAACACCATATATTTT; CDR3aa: CASSVMDRNSGNTIYF
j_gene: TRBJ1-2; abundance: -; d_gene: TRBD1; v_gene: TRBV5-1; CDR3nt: TGCGCCAGCAGCTTGCAGACAGGGGGCCGGGATAACTATGGCTACACCTTC; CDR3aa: CASSLQTGGRDNYGYTF
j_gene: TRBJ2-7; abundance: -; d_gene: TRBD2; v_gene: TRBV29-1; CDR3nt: TGCAGCGTTACCCCGCCGGGGAGGGGCCACGAGCAGTACTTC; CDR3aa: CSVTPPGRGHEQYF
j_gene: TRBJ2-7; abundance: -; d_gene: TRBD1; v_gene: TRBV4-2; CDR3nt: TGTGCCAGCAGCCAAGAGACAGGGGGAAACTACTACGAGCAGTACTTC; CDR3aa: CASSQETGGNYYEQYF
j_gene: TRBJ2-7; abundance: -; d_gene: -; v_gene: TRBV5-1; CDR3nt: TGCGCCAGCAGCTTAAATGGGAGGAGCTCCTACGAGCAGTACTTC; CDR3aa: CASSLNGRSSYEQYF
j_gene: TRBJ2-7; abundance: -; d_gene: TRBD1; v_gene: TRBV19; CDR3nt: TGTGCCAGTAGTCCGGGGACAGCTTACGAGCAGTACTTC; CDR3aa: CASSPGTAYEQYF
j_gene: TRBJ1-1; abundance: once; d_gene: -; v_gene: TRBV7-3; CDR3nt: TGTGCCAGCAGCTTAGAGGCAGGCGGGTACACTGAAGCTTTCTTT; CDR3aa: CASSLEAGGYTEAFF
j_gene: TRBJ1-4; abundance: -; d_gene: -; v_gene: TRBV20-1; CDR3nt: TGCAGTGCCTGGACGGGGAAACTGTTTTTT; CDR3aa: CSAWTGKLFF
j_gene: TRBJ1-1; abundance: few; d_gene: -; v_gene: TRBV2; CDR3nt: TGTGCCAGCTTTCAGGTGAACACTGAAGCTTTCTTT; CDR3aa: CASFQVNTEAFF
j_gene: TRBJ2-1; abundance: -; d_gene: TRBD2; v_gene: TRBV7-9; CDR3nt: TGTGCCAGCAGCTTAGCGTCGAGCGGGAGAAACAATGAGCAGTTCTTC; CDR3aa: CASSLASSGRNNEQFF
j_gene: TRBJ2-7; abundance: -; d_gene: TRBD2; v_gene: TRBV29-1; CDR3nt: TGCAGTGTAACAAGCGGGACCCCCTACGAGCAGTACTTC; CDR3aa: CSVTSGTPYEQYF
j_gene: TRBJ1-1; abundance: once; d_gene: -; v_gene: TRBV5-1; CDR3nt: TGCGCCAGCAGCTTGGGGCAGAACATGAACACTGAAGCTTTCTTT; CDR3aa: CASSLGQNMNTEAFF
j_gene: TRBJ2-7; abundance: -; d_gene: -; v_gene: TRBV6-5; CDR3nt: TGTGCCAGCAGGTCGGGACTCCCCTACGAGCAGTACTTC; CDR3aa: CASRSGLPYEQYF
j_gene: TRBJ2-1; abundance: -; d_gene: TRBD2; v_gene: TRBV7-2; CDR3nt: TGTGCCAGCAGCGCCCTCGGGACTAGCGCCCTTCCCTACAATGAGCAGTTCTTC; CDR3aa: CASSALGTSALPYNEQFF
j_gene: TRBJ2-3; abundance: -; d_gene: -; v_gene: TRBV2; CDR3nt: TGTGCCAGCAGCGGGAGCGCAGATACGCAGTATTTT; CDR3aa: CASSGSADTQYF
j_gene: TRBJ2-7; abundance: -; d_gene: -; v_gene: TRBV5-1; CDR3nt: TGCTCCAGCAGCTTGGGTAGCGGATCCTACGAGCAGTACTTC; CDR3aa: CSSSLGSGSYEQYF
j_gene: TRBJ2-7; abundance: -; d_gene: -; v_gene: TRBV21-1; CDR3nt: TGTGCCAGCACCCTAGGGCCCCACAGGGAGTACGAGCAGTACTTC; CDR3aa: CASTLGPHREYEQYF
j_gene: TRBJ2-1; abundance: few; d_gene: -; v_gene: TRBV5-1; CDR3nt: TGCGCCAGCTCCTTGATGTCGGGAGTAGGAAATGAGCAGTTCTTC; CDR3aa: CASSLMSGVGNEQFF
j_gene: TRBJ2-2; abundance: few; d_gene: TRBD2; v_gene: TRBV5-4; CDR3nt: TGTGCCAGCAGCAGACTAGCTACGGTCGGGGAGCTGTTTTTT; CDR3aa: CASSRLATVGELFF
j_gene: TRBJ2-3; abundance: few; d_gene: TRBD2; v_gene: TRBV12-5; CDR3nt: TGTGCTAGTGGTTTGGTAGTCTGGCGGGAGGGCCTTGTGAGCACAGATACGCAGTATTTT; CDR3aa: CASGLVVWREGLVSTDTQYF
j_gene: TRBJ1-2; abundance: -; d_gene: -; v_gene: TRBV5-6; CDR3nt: TGTGCCAGCAGCTTACAGGGAATTGATGGCTACACCTTC; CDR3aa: CASSLQGIDGYTF
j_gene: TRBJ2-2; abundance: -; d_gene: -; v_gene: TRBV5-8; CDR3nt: TGTGCCAGCAGCTTGATACTGGGCTCCGGGGAGCTGTTTTTT; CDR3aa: CASSLILGSGELFF
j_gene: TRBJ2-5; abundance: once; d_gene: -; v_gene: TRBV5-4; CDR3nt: TGTGCCAGCAGCTGGGCAGCCCAAGAGACCCAGTACTTC; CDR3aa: CASSWAAQETQYF
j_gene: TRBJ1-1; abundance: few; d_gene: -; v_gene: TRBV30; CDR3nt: TGTGCCTGGATGCGGGGCCGGAAAGCTTTCTTT; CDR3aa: CAWMRGRKAFF
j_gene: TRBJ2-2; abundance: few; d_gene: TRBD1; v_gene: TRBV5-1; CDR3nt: TGCGCCAGCAGCTCAGGAGGGACAGGGGACACCGGGGAGCTGTTTTTT; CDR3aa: CASSSGGTGDTGELFF
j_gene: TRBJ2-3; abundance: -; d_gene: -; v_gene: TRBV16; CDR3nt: TGTGCCAGCAGTCGGGGAGATACGCAGTATTTT; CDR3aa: CASSRGDTQYF
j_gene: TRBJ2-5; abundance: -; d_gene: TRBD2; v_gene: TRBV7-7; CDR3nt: TGTGCTAGCAGCCCCGGGACTAGCGGCCAAGAGACCCAGTACTTC; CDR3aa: CASSPGTSGQETQYF
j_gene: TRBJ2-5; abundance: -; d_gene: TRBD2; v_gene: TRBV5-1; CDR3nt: TGCGCCAGCAGCTATGGGACTAGCGTGTGGGAGACCCAGTACTTC; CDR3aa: CASSYGTSVWETQYF
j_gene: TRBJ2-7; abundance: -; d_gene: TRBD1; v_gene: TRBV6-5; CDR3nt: TGTGCCAGCAGGAGGACAGGGGGATCTCAGGAGCAGTACTTC; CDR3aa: CASRRTGGSQEQYF
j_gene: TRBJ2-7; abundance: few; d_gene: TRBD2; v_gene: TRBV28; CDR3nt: TGTGCCAGCAGTTTAGGCGGGAGAGTTAATTACGAGCAGTACTTC; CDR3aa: CASSLGGRVNYEQYF
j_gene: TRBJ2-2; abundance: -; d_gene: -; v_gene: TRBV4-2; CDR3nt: TGTGCCAGCAGCCAAGAACTTTACACCGGGGAGCTGTTTTTT; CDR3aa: CASSQELYTGELFF
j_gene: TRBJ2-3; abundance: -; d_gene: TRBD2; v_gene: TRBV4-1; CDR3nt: TGCGCCAGCAGCCAAGAAGGACTAGCGGGAGGGTTGACAGATACGCAGTATTTT; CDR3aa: CASSQEGLAGGLTDTQYF
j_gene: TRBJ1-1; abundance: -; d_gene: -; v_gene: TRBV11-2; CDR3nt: TGTGCCAGCAGCTTAGCGTCTGGGGGCAGGGACACTGAAGCTTTCTTT; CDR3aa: CASSLASGGRDTEAFF
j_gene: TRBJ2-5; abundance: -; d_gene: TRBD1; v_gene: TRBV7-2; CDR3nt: TGTGCCAGCAGCCTCCAGACAGGGTCAGAGACCCAGTACTTC; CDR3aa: CASSLQTGSETQYF
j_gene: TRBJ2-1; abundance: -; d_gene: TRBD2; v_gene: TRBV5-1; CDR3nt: TGCGCCAGCAGCCGGGGAGGGAGCGCCTATGAGCAGTTCTTC; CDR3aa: CASSRGGSAYEQFF
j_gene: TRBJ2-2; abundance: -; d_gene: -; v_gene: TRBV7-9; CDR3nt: TGTTCCAGCACCACGGGTGGGGCTAGTACCGGGGAGCTGTTTTTT; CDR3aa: CSSTTGGASTGELFF
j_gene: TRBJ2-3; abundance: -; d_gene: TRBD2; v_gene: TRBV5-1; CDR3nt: TGCGCCAGCAGCCCCTCCCCAGCGGGAGCGGGGAATACGCAGTATTTT; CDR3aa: CASSPSPAGAGNTQYF